This T cell receptor (beta chain) is drawn from a study of blood T cell repertoires in COVID-19 (dated by TCRdb to 2018 to 2020). As for the study more broadly: Samples covering the acute and convalescent phases of COVID-19 were provided by collaborators in the United States, Italy and Spain. A de-identified subject ID, COVID-19 status, age in years and sex were almost always included in the sample metadata. The prospective study material was composed of cDNA or gDNA derived from T cells, B-cell-depleted T cells, or PBMCs. HLA class I and class II types, where available, came from metadata supplied by the sample provider rather than from assay-based typing. The dataset comprised deeply sampled blood TCRbeta repertoires from subjects exposed to, actively infected with, or recovered from COVID-19. The samples were drawn from the first 160 participants of the ongoing ImmuneRACE study and from some 1,300 subjects provided by 6 global collaborators. The repertoires were released in a freely available public database meant as a resource for research on the immune response to SARS-CoV-2. Overall study results and their limits: The quantity of clinical and demographic metadata differed by source and by participant and was supplied without curation.

In Seattle, one collaborating source enrolled patients while the infection was active and tracked those patients longitudinally over the course of disease. Each collaborating institution followed its own protocols to collect whole blood in K2EDTA tubes. For TCRbeta analysis, collaborator samples were shipped as frozen whole blood, as isolated PBMCs, or as DNA extracted from either sample type. TCRbeta CDR3 regions were amplified from genomic DNA using the immunoSEQ Assay, a bias-controlled multiplex PCR. The authors' analysis ran thus. The number of nucleated cells in each sample was estimated by amplification of reference gene primers within the assay. To quantify the absolute abundance of each unique TCRbeta CDR3 rearrangement, sequence reads were collapsed and filtered. Productive Simpson clonality was computed per sample as the square root of Simpson's diversity index over productive rearrangements. TCRdb holds this immuneACCESS table with in-frame rearrangements only. Some clones are missing; in checked studies, unresolved V genes explain under half, and the rest has no known cause. V, J and clone size were drawn from that table, and D and trimming were deduced from the DNA. The sample table shows 50,000 or so clones, and 80% to 95% are seen once. Approximately 1% of the sample lies in the top ten.

Reading from cysteine to phenylalanine, the CDR3 counts 16 amino acids. Only CDR3 DNA is held: 48 bases, read in frame from base 1. V loses 1 base of germline sequence and J loses 3 bases, and the interval between the two ends is 16 bases. Looking up the germline V gene yields CDR1 SGHTA and CDR2 FQGNSA. Of note for this clone: The specificity of this receptor is unknown. Per-nucleotide qualities are absent, and no much larger clonotype sits a single base away.

The chain is encoded by TRBV7-2 joined to TRBJ2-7; TRBD2 is a weak D gene call, 5 bases matching. Input material: peripheral blood. This TCR derives from a man aged 55 to 69 with COVID-19, enrolled during active disease. The CDR3 protein: CASSLDFGVGYYEQYF. The bases read TGTGCCAGCAGCTTAGACTTCGGGGTTGGTTACTACGAGCAGTACTTC.